The next 9 T cell receptor beta chains were all read from a single sample in a study of blood T cell repertoires in COVID-19. Data came from immunoSEQ multiplex PCR; TCRdb stores just in-frame clones and leaves some out. The profile shows just over 150,000 clones, 85% of them singletons. Sequenced material: peripheral blood. The origin of the receptors is a human donor with acute or convalescent COVID-19. The donor label of this sample is uncertain.

The CDR3 nucleotides read TGTGCCAGCTCACCACCCCGGAGTTCGGCGTCAGATACGCAGTATTTT. It codes for CASSPPRSSASDTQYF. This chain uses TRBV18 with TRBJ2-3; D uncertain. Trimming removed 0 bases from V and 4 bases from J, with 14 bases in between. From germline, CDR1 is KGHSH and CDR2 LQKENI. This CDR3 comprises 16 residues.

J is TRBJ1-4 and V is TRBV6-6, with 7 bases fitting TRBD1. The CDR3 runs 15 residues. Germline loops: CDR1 MNHNY, CDR2 SVGAGI (reference sequence). V was clipped by 6 bases and J by 5 bases; unmatched bases: 9. The CDR3, as DNA: TGTGCCAGCAGACAAGGGACAGCCCTAAATGAAAAACTGTTTTTT. Translating gives CASRQGTALNEKLFF.

The chain employs TRBV28 and TRBJ1-6; 7 nucleotides line up with TRBD1. V shed 2 bases, J shed 4 bases, and the junction held 11 bases outside the gene matches. This CDR3 region has 18 residues. CDR1 is MDHEN and CDR2 is SYDVKM in the germline V gene. Written as DNA, the CDR3 is TGTGCCAGCAGTTTAAACCCCGCCGGACAGGCATATAATTCACCCCTCCACTTT. The encoded protein is CASSLNPAGQAYNSPLHF.

The CDR3 region is CATRRTGTVGTGELFF. The DNA for the CDR3 is TGTGCCACCAGAAGAACCGGGACAGTGGGTACCGGGGAGCTGTTTTTT. The chain couples TRBV15 to TRBJ2-2; 7 nucleotides line up with TRBD1. V trimming: 6 bases; J trimming: 5 bases; junction bases outside the gene matches: 12. CDR1 and CDR2 from the germline V gene are LNHNV and YYDKDF (reference sequence). The CDR3 spans 16 residues.

CDR3 sequence: CASSLRGAGDEAQYF. The CDR3 DNA reads as TGTGCCAGCAGCTTAAGGGGAGCGGGGGACGAGGCCCAGTACTTC. The genes are TRBV5-4 and TRBJ2-5; TRBD2 matches at 8 bases. CDR3 length: 15 residues. The V segment lost 2 bases and the J segment 9 bases; nucleotides outside the gene matches: 12. CDR1 SGHNT and CDR2 YYREEE come from the germline V gene (reference sequence).

This clone was picked up one time. The chain recombines TRBV5-1 with TRBJ1-2; 8 nucleotides match TRBD1. Germline V gene data show CDR1 as SGHRS and CDR2 as YFSETQ. Germline trimming cut 4 bases from V and 10 bases from J; bases unmatched to any gene: 18. This CDR3 region has 16 residues. The CDR3 here is CASSPRTGSLQVDYTF. In DNA, the CDR3 is TGCGCCAGCAGCCCTCGGACAGGGAGCCTTCAGGTTGACTACACCTTC.

This clone was seen just once. The rearrangement uses TRBV28 and TRBJ1-2; TRBD1 agrees at 8 bases. Trimming cost V 4 bases and J 11 bases; bases outside gene matches: 6. Germline loops: CDR1 MDHEN, CDR2 SYDVKM. There are 12 residues in the CDR3. The CDR3 nucleotides are TGTGCCAGCAGTTCGACAGGGGTAGGGTACACCTTC. Its translation: CASSSTGVGYTF.

The V call is TRBV11-3, the J call TRBJ2-7; D gene unclear. With 1 base removed from V and 1 base from J, the gap between germline ends came to 8 bases. CDR1 is SGHNT and CDR2 is YENEEA in the germline V gene. The CDR3 has 14 residues. The CDR3 DNA reads TGTGCCAGCAGCTTAGGCGGCATGTCCTACGAGCAGTACTTC. It is translated as CASSLGGMSYEQYF. The variable domain in full, completed from reference TRBV11-3 and TRBJ2-7, reads EAGVVQSPRYKIIEKKQPVAFWCNPISGHNTLYWYLQNLGQGPELLIRYENEEAVDDSQLPKDRFSAERLKGVDSTLKIQPAELGDSAVYLCASSLGGMSYEQYFGPGTRLTVT.

The chain carries TRBV3-1 (or the pseudogene TRBV3-2) and TRBJ2-5; D might be TRBD1 (5 bases). Trimming cost V 3 bases and J 1 base, with 12 bases left between them. The CDR3 loop spans 15 amino acids. CDR1 is LGHDT and CDR2 is YNNKEL in the germline V gene (reference sequence). CDR3 bases: TGTGCCAGCAGCCATCCTTGGGGCCGCCAAGAGACCCAGTACTTC. It yields the protein CASSHPWGRQETQYF.